This T cell receptor beta chain was obtained from a study of spatial heterogeneity in lung cancer. Specified time point: sample taken at primary tumor resection. Researchers sequenced whole RNA taken from tumor, nontumor lung or frozen PBMC without sorting. Study conclusions and caveats: Expanded alpha and beta TCR counts within tumors tracked tumor mutation counts.

Every TCR cDNA molecule bore a unique molecular identifier. A single record per CDR3 protein comes from TCRdb applying MiXCR to the 5' RACE reads. The data contain 15,000 to 20,000 distinct CDR3 sequences, 9.5% to 10% of them singletons. This clonotype was counted many times. The antigen is not known. A library made for alpha chains picked up this beta chain off target, so its size means little. The TCR sequence derives from a female donor with early-stage non-small cell lung cancer. The input for sequencing was lung tumor tissue, taken at surgery.

The CDR3 loop is CASSARQGVTYGYTF. Here the CDR3 DNA reads TGTGCCAGCAGCGCTCGACAGGGGGTGACCTATGGCTACACCTTC. This chain links TRBV9 with TRBJ1-2; 9 bases are shared with TRBD1. The CDR3 spans 15 residues. Looked up from germline, CDR1 is SGDLS and CDR2 is YYNGEE. V trimming: 3 bases; J trimming: 4 bases; junction bases outside the gene matches: 7.